This TCR beta chain stems from a study of T cell changes during pregnancy in multiple sclerosis. Profiled with immunoSEQ multiplex PCR; TCRdb holds only in-frame clones, not every one. The data hold more than 70,000 clones, with 91% observed a single time. Germline V lookup: CDR1 SNHLY, CDR2 FYNNEI. The CDR3 has 14 amino acids. V lost 4 bases, J lost 4 bases, and 13 bases lay in between. This clone was found once. The TCR originated in a female donor in good health, enrolled as a control in a pregnancy study. The specimen was peripheral blood, collected after pregnancy. The gene calls are TRBV2 and TRBJ1-2, with D possibly TRBD1 on 6 matching bases. In DNA form, the CDR3 reads TGTGCCAGCAGTGCATCGGACAGCTTCTATGGCTACACCTTC. As protein: CASSASDSFYGYTF.